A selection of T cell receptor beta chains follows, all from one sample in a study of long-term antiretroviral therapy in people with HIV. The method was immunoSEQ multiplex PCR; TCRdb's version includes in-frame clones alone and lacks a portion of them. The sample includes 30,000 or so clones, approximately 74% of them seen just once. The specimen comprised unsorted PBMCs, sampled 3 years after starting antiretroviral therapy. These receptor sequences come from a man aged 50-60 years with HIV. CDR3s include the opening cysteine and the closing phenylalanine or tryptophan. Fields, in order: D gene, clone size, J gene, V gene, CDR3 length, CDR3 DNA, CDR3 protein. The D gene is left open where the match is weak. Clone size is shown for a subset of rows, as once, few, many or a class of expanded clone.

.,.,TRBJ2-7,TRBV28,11,TGTGCCAGCAGTTTAGGGGGCGGGCAGTACTTC,CASSLGGGQYF
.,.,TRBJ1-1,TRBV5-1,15,TGCGCCAGCAGCTTGGGTGGCATTCTGAACACTGAAGCTTTCTTT,CASSLGGILNTEAFF
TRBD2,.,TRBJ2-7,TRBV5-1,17,TGCGCCAGCAGCTCGTACGGACTAGCGGGGGGTTCCTACGAGCAGTACTTC,CASSSYGLAGGSYEQYF
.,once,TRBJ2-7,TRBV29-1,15,TGCAGCGTTGGCCGAGGCTCACGCGGTGGGTACGAGCAGTACTTC,CSVGRGSRGGYEQYF
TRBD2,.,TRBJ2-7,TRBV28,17,TGTGCCAGCAGTCTTTATGGGACTAGCGGGAGGGGGCGCGAGCAGTACTTC,CASSLYGTSGRGREQYF
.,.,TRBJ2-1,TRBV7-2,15,TGTGCCAGCAGCTTTCCTGCCGGGCCCCAAGATAAGCAGTTCTTC,CASSFPAGPQDKQFF
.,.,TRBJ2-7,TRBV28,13,TGTGCCAGCAGTATGAGGGTCCCCGCCGAGCAGTACTTC,CASSMRVPAEQYF
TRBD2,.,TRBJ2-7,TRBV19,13,TGTGCCAGTAGTACCCACGGCGGGAGCGAGCAGTACTTC,CASSTHGGSEQYF
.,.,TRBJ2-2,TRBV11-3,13,TGTGCCAGCAGCTTAAAAGGGCCGGGGGAGCTGTTTTTT,CASSLKGPGELFF
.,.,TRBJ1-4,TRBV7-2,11,TGTGCCAGCGGACTCAATGAAAAACTGTTTTTT,CASGLNEKLFF
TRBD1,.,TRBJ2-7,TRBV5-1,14,TGCGCCAGCAGTTCCCACAGGGGATCCTACGAGCAGTACTTC,CASSSHRGSYEQYF
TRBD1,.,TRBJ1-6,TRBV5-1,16,TGCGCCAGCAGCCAGACGACAGGGGGAAGGAATTCACCCCTCCACTTT,CASSQTTGGRNSPLHF
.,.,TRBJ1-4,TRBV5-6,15,TGTGCCAGCAGCTTGGCAGGCGCCTATAATGAAAAACTGTTTTTT,CASSLAGAYNEKLFF
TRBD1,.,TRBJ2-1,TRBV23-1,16,TGCGCCAGCAGTCAATCGGGACAGCGCTCCTACAATGAGCAGTTCTTC,CASSQSGQRSYNEQFF
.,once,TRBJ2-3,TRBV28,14,TGTGCCAGCAGCCGGGGACGGTGGAGTGATACGCAGTATTTT,CASSRGRWSDTQYF
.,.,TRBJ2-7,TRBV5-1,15,TGCGCCAGCAGCTCCACATTCGATGGGACTCGGGAGCAGTACTTC,CASSSTFDGTREQYF
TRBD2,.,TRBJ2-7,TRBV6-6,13,TGTGCCAGTTCGGGGGGGCAGTCCTACGAGCAGTACTTC,CASSGGQSYEQYF
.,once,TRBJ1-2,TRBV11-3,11,TGTGCCAGCAGCCCAAGGGGTGGCTACACCTTC,CASSPRGGYTF
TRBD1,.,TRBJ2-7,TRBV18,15,TGTGCCAGCTCACCAGGGACAGGGGGACTCTACGAGCAGTACTTC,CASSPGTGGLYEQYF
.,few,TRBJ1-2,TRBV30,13,TGTGCCGGAGACACCCTCCTCAACTATGGCTACACCTTC,CAGDTLLNYGYTF
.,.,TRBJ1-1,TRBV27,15,TGTGCCAGCAGTACTTGGGGGGGCGGGAACACTGAAGCTTTCTTT,CASSTWGGGNTEAFF
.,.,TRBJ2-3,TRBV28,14,TGTGCCAGCAGTCTAGACTTGGGCACAGATACGCAGTATTTT,CASSLDLGTDTQYF
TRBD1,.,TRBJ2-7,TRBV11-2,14,TGTGCCAGCAGCCGCCGGGACAGCCTCTACGAGCAGTACTTC,CASSRRDSLYEQYF
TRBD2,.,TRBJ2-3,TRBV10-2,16,TGCGCCAGCAGTGAGTCGACGCTAGCGGGACTGGATACGCAGTATTTT,CASSESTLAGLDTQYF
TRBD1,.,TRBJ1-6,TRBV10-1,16,TGCGCCAGCAGTCAGACAGGGGGTACCTATAATTCACCCCTCCACTTT,CASSQTGGTYNSPLHF
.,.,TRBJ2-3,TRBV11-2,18,TGTGCCAGCAGCTTAGCCTACCTAGGGCCCCTGAGCACAGATACGCAGTATTTT,CASSLAYLGPLSTDTQYF
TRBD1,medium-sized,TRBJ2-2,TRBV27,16,TGTGCCAGCAGTTTCGTTGGGACAGGCTTAACCGGGGAGCTGTTTTTT,CASSFVGTGLTGELFF
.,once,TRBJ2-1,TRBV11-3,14,TGTGCCAGCAGCTTCAGGGGGGCCTACAATGAGCAGTTCTTC,CASSFRGAYNEQFF
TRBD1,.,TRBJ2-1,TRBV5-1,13,TGCGCCAGCAGCTCAGGACAGGCGAATGAGCAGTTCTTC,CASSSGQANEQFF
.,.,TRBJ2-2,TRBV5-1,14,TGCGCCAGCAGCTTATACAGCAACACCGGGGAGCTGTTTTTT,CASSLYSNTGELFF
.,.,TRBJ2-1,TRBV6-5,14,TGTGCCAGCAGTTACTCCCGAGGGGAGACGGAGCAGTTCTTC,CASSYSRGETEQFF
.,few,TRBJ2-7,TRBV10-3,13,TGTGCCATCAGTGAGTCATCGTCCTACGAGCAGTACTTC,CAISESSSYEQYF
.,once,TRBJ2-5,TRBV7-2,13,TGTGCCAGCAGCTTAGCCAGGAGGGAGACCCAGTACTTC,CASSLARRETQYF
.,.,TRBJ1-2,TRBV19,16,TGTGCCAGTAGTATCCTCACAGGGTCTGGAAGCTATGGCTACACCTTC,CASSILTGSGSYGYTF
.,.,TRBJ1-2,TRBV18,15,TGTGCCAGCTCACCAACAAAGGGGGGTATGGATGGCTACACCTTC,CASSPTKGGMDGYTF
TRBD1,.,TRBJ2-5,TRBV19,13,TGTGCCAGTAGGACAGGGGGCCAAGAGACCCAGTACTTC,CASRTGGQETQYF
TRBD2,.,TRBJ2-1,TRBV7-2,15,TGTGCCAGCAGCCAAGGACTAGCGGGAGTCACTGAGCAGTTCTTC,CASSQGLAGVTEQFF
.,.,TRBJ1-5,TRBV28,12,TGTGCCAGCAGCCTTTATCTCCAGCCCCAGCATTTT,CASSLYLQPQHF
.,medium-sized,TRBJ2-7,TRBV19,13,TGTGCCAGTAGGGGCGATACCGCATACGAGCAGTACTTC,CASRGDTAYEQYF
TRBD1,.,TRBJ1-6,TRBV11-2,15,TGTGCCAGCAGCCCCCGGACAGGGATTAATTCACCCCTCCACTTT,CASSPRTGINSPLHF
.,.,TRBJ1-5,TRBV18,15,TGTGCCAGCTCACCCGTGACAGTTAGCAATCAGCCCCAGCATTTT,CASSPVTVSNQPQHF
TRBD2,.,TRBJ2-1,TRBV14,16,TGTGCCAGCAGCTCATGGACTAGCGGGGGTTACAATGAGCAGTTCTTC,CASSSWTSGGYNEQFF
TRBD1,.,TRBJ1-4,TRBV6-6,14,TGTGCCAGCAGTTTGACAGGGGGTAACGAAAAACTGTTTTTT,CASSLTGGNEKLFF
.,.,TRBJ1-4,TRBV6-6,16,TGTGCCAGCAGAAACCTCCGGACAGCAACTAATGAAAAACTGTTTTTT,CASRNLRTATNEKLFF
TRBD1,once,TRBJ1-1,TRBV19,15,TGTGCCAGTAGTATAACGTTGGGACAGGGGGCTGAAGCTTTCTTT,CASSITLGQGAEAFF
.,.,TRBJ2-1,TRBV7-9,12,TGTGCCAGCAGCTTACTCGACAATGAGCAGTTCTTC,CASSLLDNEQFF
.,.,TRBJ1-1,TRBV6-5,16,TGTGCCAGCAGTTACTTCCCACGAGGGACGAACACTGAAGCTTTCTTT,CASSYFPRGTNTEAFF
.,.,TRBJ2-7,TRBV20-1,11,TGCAGTGCCACTCTGAGGGACGAGCAGTACTTC,CSATLRDEQYF
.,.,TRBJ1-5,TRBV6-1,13,TGTGCCAGCAGTGAACATATCAATCAGCCCCAGCATTTT,CASSEHINQPQHF
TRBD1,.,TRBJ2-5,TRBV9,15,TGTGCCAGCAGCGTAGAAGGGACAGCGTGGGAGACCCAGTACTTC,CASSVEGTAWETQYF
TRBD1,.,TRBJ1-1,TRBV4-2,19,TGTGCCAGCAGCCAGAGTCATGTGACAGGGGCTTCCATGAACACTGAAGCTTTCTTT,CASSQSHVTGASMNTEAFF
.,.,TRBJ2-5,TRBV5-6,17,TGTGCCAGCAGCTTGGGCCCCCTGAGCGGGCTCGGGGAGACCCAGTACTTC,CASSLGPLSGLGETQYF
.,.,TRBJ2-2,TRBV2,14,TGTGCCAGCAGCGGGGACCCGAACACCGGGGAGCTGTTTTTT,CASSGDPNTGELFF
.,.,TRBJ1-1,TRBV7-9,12,TGTGCCAGCAGCCCCATGAACACTGAAGCTTTCTTT,CASSPMNTEAFF
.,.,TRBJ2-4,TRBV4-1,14,TGCGCCAGCAGCTCAGGGGACCCGAGGGACATTCAGTACTTC,CASSSGDPRDIQYF
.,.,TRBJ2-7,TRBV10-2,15,TGCGCCAGCAGTGAGGGAAGGGCTCCCCCCTACGAGCAGTACTTC,CASSEGRAPPYEQYF
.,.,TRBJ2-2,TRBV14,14,TGTGCCAGCAGTCCAGCAGCCTTCACCGGGGAGCTGTTTTTT,CASSPAAFTGELFF
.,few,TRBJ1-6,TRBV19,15,TGTGCCAGTAGTATAAGTTCTCGGGGGAATTCACCCCTCCACTTT,CASSISSRGNSPLHF
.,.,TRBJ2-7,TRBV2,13,TGTGCCAGCAGTGAGCAGGTTACCTACGAGCAGTACTTC,CASSEQVTYEQYF
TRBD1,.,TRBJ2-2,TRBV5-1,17,TGCGCCAGCAGCCCCCAAGGGACAGGGGGCATAGTCGGGGAGCTGTTTTTT,CASSPQGTGGIVGELFF